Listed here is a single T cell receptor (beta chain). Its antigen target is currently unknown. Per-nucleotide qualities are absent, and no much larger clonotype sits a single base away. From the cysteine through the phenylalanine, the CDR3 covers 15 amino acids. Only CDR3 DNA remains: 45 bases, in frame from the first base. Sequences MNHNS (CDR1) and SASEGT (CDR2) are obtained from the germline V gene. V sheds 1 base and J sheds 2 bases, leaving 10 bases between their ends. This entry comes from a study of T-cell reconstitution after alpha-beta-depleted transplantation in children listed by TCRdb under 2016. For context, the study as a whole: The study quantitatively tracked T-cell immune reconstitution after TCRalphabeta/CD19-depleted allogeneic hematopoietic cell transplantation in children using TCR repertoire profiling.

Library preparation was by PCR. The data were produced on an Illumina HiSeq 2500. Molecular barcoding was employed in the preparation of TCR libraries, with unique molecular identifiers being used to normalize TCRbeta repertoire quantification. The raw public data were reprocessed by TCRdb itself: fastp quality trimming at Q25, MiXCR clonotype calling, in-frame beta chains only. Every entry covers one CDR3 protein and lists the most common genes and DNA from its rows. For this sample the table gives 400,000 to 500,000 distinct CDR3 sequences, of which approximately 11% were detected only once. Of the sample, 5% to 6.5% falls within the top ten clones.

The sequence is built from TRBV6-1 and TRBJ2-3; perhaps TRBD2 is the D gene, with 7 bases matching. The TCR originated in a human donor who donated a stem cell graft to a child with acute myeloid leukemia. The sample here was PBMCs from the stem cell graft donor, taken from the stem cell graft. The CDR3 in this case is CASSEGGGLTDTQYF. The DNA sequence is TGTGCCAGCAGTGAAGGGGGGGGCCTCACAGATACGCAGTATTTT.